The clone carrying this T cell receptor (beta chain) was seen only a few times. Its antigen is still unknown. Relative to the germline gene, one junction end is altered; a read error may explain this. The record originates from a study of T-cell memory formation after mild COVID-19. Notes on the study in general: Contracting CD4+ clones sat mainly in CM and EM; CD8+ in EMRA.

5'RACE with constant-segment primers built TCRalpha and TCRbeta cDNA libraries with UMIs. Each CDR3 protein gets one entry after TCRdb re-called the 5' RACE reads with MiXCR. The data show approximately 89,000 distinct CDR3 sequences, with about 13% seen just once and around two fifths held by the top ten. This CDR3 has 14 residues. CDR1 and CDR2 (germline): SGHDT, YYEEEE. This sequence joins TRBV5-6 and TRBJ2-3; the match to TRBD2 covers 7 bases. Sequencing was performed on PBMCs or a T cell subset sorted from them (not recorded which). The receptor comes from a man younger than 30 who had mild COVID-19 (a few samples of this study predate the infection). Cell type and time point are not known. The CDR3 DNA follows: TGTGCCAGCAGTTTGGGAGGGGCCACAGATACGCAGTATTTT. Protein sequence: CASSLGGATDTQYF.